These T cell receptor beta chains were read from a single sample in a study of blood T cell repertoires in COVID-19. Generated by immunoSEQ multiplex PCR, the TCRdb table keeps only in-frame clones and is missing some. The sample has about 21,000 clones, 70% to 90% seen once. Material: peripheral blood. The receptors originated from a man between 65 and 85 years old with acute or convalescent COVID-19. The CDR3 runs from the conserved cysteine through the conserved F or W. The D gene is left open where the match is weak. For some rows the clone size is stated as once, few or many, or as a class when expanded; others skip it.

clone_size: .; v_call: TRBV11-2; j_call: TRBJ1-2; cdr3_length: 14; d_call: .; cdr3_nt: TGTGCCAGCAGCTTACGACCGGGGGAAGGGGGCTACACCTTC; cdr3_aa: CASSLRPGEGGYTF
clone_size: medium-sized; v_call: TRBV29-1; j_call: TRBJ2-2; cdr3_length: 15; d_call: TRBD2; cdr3_nt: TGCAGCGTTGAAGATCGCGGGAGGGACACCGGGGAGCTGTTTTTT; cdr3_aa: CSVEDRGRDTGELFF
clone_size: .; v_call: TRBV4-3; j_call: TRBJ1-6; cdr3_length: 15; d_call: .; cdr3_nt: TGCGCCAGCAGCCAAGATCTAACGGGGTACTCACCCCTCCACTTT; cdr3_aa: CASSQDLTGYSPLHF
clone_size: once; v_call: TRBV18; j_call: TRBJ1-1; cdr3_length: 15; d_call: .; cdr3_nt: TGTGCCAGCTCACCAACCGGTGGGGGGTGGACTGAAGCTTTCTTT; cdr3_aa: CASSPTGGGWTEAFF
clone_size: .; v_call: TRBV12-3/TRBV12-4; j_call: TRBJ2-5; cdr3_length: 13; d_call: .; cdr3_nt: TGTGCCAGCAGTTTAGGTACAAGAGAGACCCAGTACTTC; cdr3_aa: CASSLGTRETQYF
clone_size: few; v_call: TRBV28; j_call: TRBJ2-4; cdr3_length: 16; d_call: TRBD2; cdr3_nt: TGTGCCAGCAGTCCACTAGCGGGGTTAGCCAAAAACATTCAGTACTTC; cdr3_aa: CASSPLAGLAKNIQYF
clone_size: .; v_call: TRBV27; j_call: TRBJ2-6; cdr3_length: 19; d_call: .; cdr3_nt: TGTGCCAGCAGTCGACGTCCGGGCAGGGCCCGATCTGGGGCCAACGTCCTGACTTTC; cdr3_aa: CASSRRPGRARSGANVLTF
clone_size: .; v_call: TRBV2; j_call: TRBJ2-7; cdr3_length: 12; d_call: .; cdr3_nt: TGTGCCAGCAGTCTAACGGTGGAGAAGCAGTACTTC; cdr3_aa: CASSLTVEKQYF
clone_size: .; v_call: TRBV3-1/TRBV3-2; j_call: TRBJ1-2; cdr3_length: 15; d_call: .; cdr3_nt: TGTGCCAGCAGCCAATACTGGAAGGGGCGCAGGGGCTACACCTTC; cdr3_aa: CASSQYWKGRRGYTF
clone_size: few; v_call: TRBV12-3/TRBV12-4; j_call: TRBJ1-2; cdr3_length: 13; d_call: .; cdr3_nt: TGTGCCAGCAGTCCGGTCACGGCGGGTGGCTACACCTTC; cdr3_aa: CASSPVTAGGYTF
clone_size: .; v_call: TRBV5-3; j_call: TRBJ2-2; cdr3_length: 17; d_call: TRBD1; cdr3_nt: TGTGCCAGAAGCTTGGCCGTGGCAGGGGGCGATTCCGGGGAGCTGTTTTTT; cdr3_aa: CARSLAVAGGDSGELFF
clone_size: .; v_call: TRBV3-1/TRBV3-2; j_call: TRBJ2-1; cdr3_length: 15; d_call: TRBD2; cdr3_nt: TGTGCCAGCAGCCAAGGCGGGAGGGTGAACAATGAGCAGTTCTTC; cdr3_aa: CASSQGGRVNNEQFF
clone_size: once; v_call: TRBV5-6; j_call: TRBJ2-7; cdr3_length: 14; d_call: .; cdr3_nt: TGTGCCAGCAGCTTGTCCCTAGAATACTACGAGCAGTACTTC; cdr3_aa: CASSLSLEYYEQYF
clone_size: .; v_call: TRBV10-3; j_call: TRBJ2-5; cdr3_length: 13; d_call: .; cdr3_nt: TGTGCCATCAGTGAGTCGAGAGGGGAGACCCAGTACTTC; cdr3_aa: CAISESRGETQYF
clone_size: .; v_call: TRBV29-1; j_call: TRBJ2-3; cdr3_length: 15; d_call: .; cdr3_nt: TGCAGCGTTGAAGATTTAGGGGCTGGAGCAGATACGCAGTATTTT; cdr3_aa: CSVEDLGAGADTQYF
clone_size: .; v_call: TRBV4-2; j_call: TRBJ2-3; cdr3_length: 15; d_call: TRBD1; cdr3_nt: TGTGCCAGCAGCCAAGAAAACAGGGGGTTTGATACGCAGTATTTT; cdr3_aa: CASSQENRGFDTQYF
clone_size: .; v_call: TRBV6-5; j_call: TRBJ1-1; cdr3_length: 14; d_call: .; cdr3_nt: TGTGCCAGCAGTTATCTTGGGCGGAACACTGAAGCTTTCTTT; cdr3_aa: CASSYLGRNTEAFF
clone_size: .; v_call: TRBV12-3/TRBV12-4; j_call: TRBJ2-1; cdr3_length: 13; d_call: TRBD1; cdr3_nt: TGTGCCAGCAGTTTGATACAGGGGATTGAGCAGTTCTTC; cdr3_aa: CASSLIQGIEQFF
clone_size: few; v_call: TRBV2; j_call: TRBJ1-6; cdr3_length: 15; d_call: TRBD1; cdr3_nt: TGTGCCAGCAGTGGTACAGGGGTTGGGAATTCACCCCTCCACTTT; cdr3_aa: CASSGTGVGNSPLHF
clone_size: .; v_call: TRBV2; j_call: TRBJ1-2; cdr3_length: 15; d_call: .; cdr3_nt: TGTGCCAGCAGGCTAAACAGGGAATTAAACTATGGCTACACCTTC; cdr3_aa: CASRLNRELNYGYTF
clone_size: .; v_call: TRBV28; j_call: TRBJ1-5; cdr3_length: 12; d_call: TRBD1; cdr3_nt: TGTGCCAGCAGTCCGACTGACAGGGGGAAGCATTTT; cdr3_aa: CASSPTDRGKHF
clone_size: once; v_call: TRBV20-1; j_call: TRBJ1-6; cdr3_length: 14; d_call: TRBD1; cdr3_nt: TGCAGTGCTATTGAGGGGGCTGGGAATTCACCCCTCCACTTT; cdr3_aa: CSAIEGAGNSPLHF
clone_size: .; v_call: TRBV5-6; j_call: TRBJ2-5; cdr3_length: 16; d_call: TRBD2; cdr3_nt: TGTGCCAGCAGCTCCAGGCTAGCGGGAGTGGCAGAGACCCAGTACTTC; cdr3_aa: CASSSRLAGVAETQYF
clone_size: .; v_call: TRBV7-9; j_call: TRBJ2-6; cdr3_length: 18; d_call: TRBD2; cdr3_nt: TGTGCCAGCATCCGACTAGCGGGCTACAGCTCTGGGGCCAACGTCCTGACTTTC; cdr3_aa: CASIRLAGYSSGANVLTF
clone_size: once; v_call: TRBV9; j_call: TRBJ1-1; cdr3_length: 14; d_call: .; cdr3_nt: TGTGCCAGCAGCGTCGCCGCAGTCGACACTGAAGCTTTCTTT; cdr3_aa: CASSVAAVDTEAFF
clone_size: .; v_call: TRBV6-5; j_call: TRBJ1-3; cdr3_length: 15; d_call: .; cdr3_nt: TGTGCCAGCAGTTCTCACAGCCTCTCTGGAAACACCATATATTTT; cdr3_aa: CASSSHSLSGNTIYF
clone_size: .; v_call: TRBV7-6; j_call: TRBJ2-1; cdr3_length: 17; d_call: TRBD2; cdr3_nt: TGTGCCAGCAGCTTAGTGGGACTAGCGGGAGACTTACATGAGCAGTTCTTC; cdr3_aa: CASSLVGLAGDLHEQFF
clone_size: .; v_call: TRBV7-6; j_call: TRBJ2-1; cdr3_length: 13; d_call: .; cdr3_nt: TGTGCCAGCAGCTCCCTCTCCTACAATGAGCAGTTCTTC; cdr3_aa: CASSSLSYNEQFF
clone_size: once; v_call: TRBV18; j_call: TRBJ1-3; cdr3_length: 16; d_call: .; cdr3_nt: TGTGCCAGCTCACCGACATACCTTAGCTCTGGAAACACCATATATTTT; cdr3_aa: CASSPTYLSSGNTIYF
clone_size: .; v_call: TRBV19; j_call: TRBJ1-5; cdr3_length: 13; d_call: .; cdr3_nt: TGTGCCAGTAAGAACAGGGAGCTTCAGCCCCAGCATTTT; cdr3_aa: CASKNRELQPQHF